Sequencing of this T cell receptor beta chain was carried out in a study of blood T cell repertoires in COVID-19. Study background: Researchers got acute and convalescent COVID-19 samples from the United States, Italy and Spain. T cells, B-cell-depleted T cells, or PBMCs provided the cDNA or gDNA that served as material.

Per the germline V gene, CDR1 is SGHVS and CDR2 is FQNEAQ. Trimming removed 6 bases from V and 7 bases from J; junction bases left unmatched: 10. The CDR3 is 15 residues long. Per the study methods: Cell counts per sample came from amplifying reference gene primers. Generated by immunoSEQ multiplex PCR, the TCRdb table keeps only in-frame clones and is missing some. The V and J calls and the clone size are those of that table, but D and trimming were determined from the DNA. The sample lists 80,000 to 90,000 clones; around 82% were seen once. The sequencing input was peripheral blood. The receptor's source is a woman aged 80 or older with acute or convalescent COVID-19. The chain is built from TRBV7-8 and TRBJ2-1; 9 bases are shared with TRBD2. This chain's CDR3 is CASRKRGGAGNEQFF. In DNA form, the CDR3 reads TGTGCCAGCAGAAAGCGCGGGGGGGCTGGGAATGAGCAGTTCTTC.